Presented here are 28 T cell receptor beta chains from one specimen sequenced in a study of blood T cell repertoires in COVID-19. The repertoire was sequenced with immunoSEQ multiplex PCR; TCRdb's copy has only in-frame clones and lacks some. This table has fewer than 300,000 clones, approximately 84% appearing once. Sequencing input: PBMCs or T cells enriched from blood (not recorded which). The receptors come from a man younger than 35 who had recovered from COVID-19.

The V and J genes are TRBV2 and TRBJ1-3, with no clear D. The CDR3 extends over 16 amino acids. The ends were cut back, 6 bases at V and 0 bases at J, with 15 bases in the middle. Per germline, CDR1 SNHLY and CDR2 FYNNEI. This chain's CDR3 is CASRVGLALSGNTIYF. CDR3 DNA: TGTGCCAGCAGAGTTGGGCTCGCTCTCTCTGGAAACACCATATATTTT.

This CDR3 is CASSEGLAGSTDTQYF. In nucleotides, the CDR3 is TGTGCCAGCAGTGAAGGACTAGCGGGGTCCACAGATACGCAGTATTTT. V is TRBV6-1 and J is TRBJ2-3; 11 nucleotides align to TRBD2. CDR1 MNHNS and CDR2 SASEGT come from the germline V gene. The CDR3 has 16 residues. V shed 1 base, J shed 2 bases, and the junction held 2 bases outside the gene matches.

The V gene is TRBV15, the J gene TRBJ2-2; 12 bases line up with TRBD1. The CDR3 has 16 amino acids. V shed 6 bases and J 8 bases; nucleotides not matched to a gene: 10. The V gene's germline CDR1 is LNHNV and CDR2 YYDKDF (reference sequence). The DNA of the CDR3 is TGTGCCACCAGACCGGGACAGGGGGCCGGAACGGGGGAGCTGTTTTTT. Encoded protein: CATRPGQGAGTGELFF.

This chain uses TRBV6-5 with TRBJ2-5; TRBD1 matches 7 bases. This CDR3 is 13 amino acids long. Per the germline V gene, CDR1 is MNHEY and CDR2 is SVGAGI. V lost 8 bases and J lost 8; bases outside the gene matches: 11. CDR3 loop: CASYGIDRETQYF. CDR3 DNA: TGTGCCAGCTACGGAATTGACAGGGAAACCCAGTACTTC.

This clone was seen only once. V is TRBV19 and J is TRBJ1-5; no clear D gene. From germline, CDR1 is LNHDA and CDR2 SQIVND (reference sequence). This CDR3 is built from 12 residues. With 5 bases removed from V and 6 bases from J, the gap between germline ends came to 8 bases. As DNA, the CDR3 is TGTGCCAGTAGTTACCTCGGTCAGCCCCAGCATTTT. Its protein is CASSYLGQPQHF.

The gene calls are TRBV12-3 or TRBV12-4 and TRBJ1-2; 9 bases fit TRBD1. The trim removed 5 bases at V and 6 bases at J, leaving 4 bases unmatched. The CDR3 spans 13 residues. CDR3 in amino acids: CASSQQGAHGYTF. The CDR3 DNA sequence: TGTGCCAGCAGTCAACAGGGGGCACATGGCTACACCTTC.

The chain is built from TRBV6-1 and TRBJ1-5; 10 positions agree with TRBD1. V was clipped by 4 bases and J by 4 bases; unmatched bases: 7. This CDR3 contains 16 residues. Germline V lookup: CDR1 MNHNS, CDR2 SASEGT. The CDR3 loop reads CASSVGTGDRNQPQHF. Here the CDR3 DNA reads TGTGCCAGCAGTGTTGGGACAGGGGATAGGAATCAGCCCCAGCATTTT.

The chain uses TRBV7-9 and TRBJ1-3; D is unclear. V lost 1 base and J 8 bases, leaving 9 bases between the germline ends. Germline V gene data show CDR1 as SEHNR and CDR2 as FQNEAQ (reference sequence). CDR3 length: 13 amino acids. The CDR3 sequence is CASSLGETYTIYF. Written as DNA, the CDR3 is TGTGCCAGCAGCTTAGGGGAGACGTACACCATATATTTT.

J is TRBJ1-6 and V is TRBV27; the D gene is possibly TRBD1 (5 bases). The length of the CDR3 is 16 residues. Germline loops: CDR1 MNHEY, CDR2 SMNVEV (reference sequence). Trimming removed 6 bases from V and 0 bases from J, with 12 bases in between. The chain's CDR3 is CASSPGVSSYNSPLHF. DNA of the CDR3: TGTGCCAGCAGCCCGGGGGTTTCCTCCTATAATTCACCCCTCCACTTT.

The rearrangement links TRBV29-1 to TRBJ1-3; D unclear. The CDR3 contains 12 residues. The germline V gene encodes CDR1 SQVTM and CDR2 ANQGSEA. Trimming cost V 4 bases and J 4 bases, with 8 bases left between them. The CDR3 DNA reads TGCAGCGTTGCCTACAGCGGAAACACCATATATTTT. Amino acid sequence: CSVAYSGNTIYF.

V is TRBV27 and J is TRBJ2-3; a possible D gene is TRBD2 (6 bases). The CDR3 is 13 residues long. Germline loops: CDR1 MNHEY, CDR2 SMNVEV (reference sequence). CDR3 protein: CVAARGGTDTQYF. Written as DNA, the CDR3 is TGTGTCGCCGCCCGCGGGGGCACAGATACGCAGTATTTT.

The V gene is TRBV10-3, the J gene TRBJ2-3; tentatively, D is TRBD1 (6 bases). The germline V gene encodes CDR1 ENHRY and CDR2 SYGVKD. V gave up 5 bases and J gave up 0 bases, with 9 bases separating them. The CDR3 has 14 amino acids. The chain's CDR3 is CAISRDRSTDTQYF. In DNA, the CDR3 is TGTGCCATCAGTCGAGACAGGAGCACAGATACGCAGTATTTT.

The chain recombines TRBV5-4 with TRBJ1-3; D is unresolved. The CDR3 has 13 amino acids. With 0 bases removed from V and 10 bases from J, the gap between germline ends came to 11 bases. The germline V gene encodes CDR1 SGHNT and CDR2 YYREEE (reference sequence). The CDR3 region is CASSLGRGGTIYF. For the CDR3, the DNA is TGTGCCAGCAGCTTGGGGAGAGGTGGAACCATATATTTT.

The chain recombines TRBV3-1 (or the pseudogene TRBV3-2) with TRBJ2-3; 11 bases are a match to TRBD1. With V trimmed by 2 bases and J by 4 bases, 2 bases remained unmatched. Germline V CDR1 and CDR2: LGHDT, YNNKEL (reference sequence). CDR3 length: 15 residues. The CDR3 DNA is TGTGCCAGCAGCCAACGGGACAGGGGGGCAGATACGCAGTATTTT. This gives the protein CASSQRDRGADTQYF.

For the CDR3, the DNA is TGTGCTAGTGGTTTCGGGGGTAACACTGAAGCTTTCTTT. Amino acid sequence: CASGFGGNTEAFF. This rearrangement joins TRBV12-5 to TRBJ1-1; D is possibly TRBD1 (5 bases). Germline CDR1 LGHNT, CDR2 FRNRAP. The CDR3 totals 13 residues. V shed 3 bases and J shed 2 bases, with 7 bases lying between them.

V is TRBV6-5 and J is TRBJ2-3; TRBD2 matches at 7 bases. J lost 5 bases, V lost 8 bases, and 10 bases had no gene match. CDR3 size: 14 residues. Germline-derived CDR1 and CDR2 are MNHEY and SVGAGI. The chain's CDR3 is CASAWAGVGDTQYF. Here the CDR3 DNA reads TGTGCCAGCGCTTGGGCGGGAGTGGGAGATACGCAGTATTTT.

The genes are TRBV2 and TRBJ2-7; D perhaps matches TRBD1 (5 bases). The germline CDR1 and CDR2 sequences are SNHLY and FYNNEI. The V end was cut by 7 bases, the J end by 3 bases, with 19 bases between. The CDR3 is 15 residues long. Here the CDR3 reads CASTLPTTGDYEQYF. The CDR3, as DNA: TGTGCCAGCACCCTACCAACAACAGGAGACTACGAGCAGTACTTC. Variable domain in full (rest from reference TRBV2 and TRBJ2-7): EPEVTQTPSHQVTQMGQEVILRCVPISNHLYFYWYRQILGQKVEFLVSFYNNEISEKSEIFDDQFSVERPDGSNFTLKIRSTKLEDSAMYFCASTLPTTGDYEQYFGPGTRLTVT.

This chain links TRBV2 with TRBJ2-1; 9 bases are a match to TRBD1. The CDR3 runs to 13 residues. Germline assignment: CDR1 SNHLY and CDR2 FYNNEI. CDR3 nucleotide sequence: TGTGCGCTCCCGGGACAGGGTCCCAATGAGCAGTTCTTC. Protein sequence: CALPGQGPNEQFF.

The chain carries TRBV28 and TRBJ1-1; weak D call: TRBD1 (6 bases). The CDR3 contains 13 residues. CDR1 and CDR2 from the germline V gene are MDHEN and SYDVKM. The V end was cut by 3 bases, the J end by 7 bases, with 12 bases between. CDR3 nucleotides: TGTGCCAGCAGTTTTGGGGGGGCGCTTGAAGCTTTCTTT. Residues: CASSFGGALEAFF.

This chain uses TRBV29-1 with TRBJ2-7; D not certain. The germline CDR1 and CDR2 sequences are SQVTM and ANQGSEA. V gave up 3 bases and J gave up 4 bases, with 7 bases separating them. CDR3 length: 11 amino acids. In DNA, the CDR3 is TGCAGCGTTGAGGAGATGTACGAGCAGTACTTC. Residues: CSVEEMYEQYF.

CDR3 protein: CASSLSADRYNEQFF. For the CDR3, the DNA is TGCGCCAGCAGCTTGTCAGCGGATAGGTACAATGAGCAGTTCTTC. The chain carries TRBV5-1 and TRBJ2-1, with D possibly matching TRBD2 (5 bases). Germline CDR1 is SGHRS and CDR2 is YFSETQ. This CDR3 is built from 15 residues. Trimming left V 1 base short and J 4 bases short, with 12 bases between.

The rearrangement links TRBV4-2 to TRBJ2-7; D might be TRBD2 (6 bases). CDR1 LGHNA and CDR2 YNFKEQ come from the germline V gene. This CDR3 has 15 amino acids. V was cut by 3 bases and J by 1 base, with 13 bases left in between. CDR3 loop: CASSQEAGGSYEQYF. CDR3 nucleotide sequence: TGTGCCAGCAGCCAGGAAGCGGGTGGATCCTACGAGCAGTACTTC.

The V and J genes are TRBV6-6 and TRBJ2-7, with 8 nucleotides matching TRBD2. The trim removed 8 bases at V and 7 bases at J, leaving 10 bases unmatched. The V gene's germline CDR1 is MNHNY and CDR2 SVGAGI (reference sequence). CDR3 length equals 13 residues. The CDR3 loop is CASAGGQEGEQYF. The CDR3 nucleotides are TGTGCCAGCGCGGGGGGCCAGGAAGGGGAGCAGTACTTC.

The chain links TRBV3-1 (or the pseudogene TRBV3-2) to TRBJ2-5; possibly TRBD2 for D (6 bases). The germline gives CDR1 LGHDT, CDR2 YNNKEL (reference sequence). The length of the CDR3 is 13 residues. The V gene lost 4 bases and the J gene lost 3 bases, with 9 bases spanning the gap. The CDR3: CASSLSSEETQYF. CDR3 bases: TGTGCCAGCAGCCTTTCTAGCGAAGAGACCCAGTACTTC.

This clone is a singleton in its sample. The rearrangement joins TRBV7-9 to TRBJ2-2; a possible D gene is TRBD2 (6 bases). Per the germline V gene, CDR1 is SEHNR and CDR2 is FQNEAQ (reference sequence). The V end lost 1 base, the J end lost 8 bases, and 14 bases lay between the germline ends. This CDR3 is built from 15 residues. The CDR3 spells CASSLEEGVFGELFF. CDR3 coding DNA: TGTGCCAGCAGCTTAGAGGAGGGAGTGTTTGGGGAGCTGTTTTTT.

The V and J genes are TRBV5-1 and TRBJ1-1; TRBD1 aligns across 7 bases. In germline, CDR1 is SGHRS, CDR2 YFSETQ. The CDR3 runs 16 residues. With V trimmed by 5 bases and J by 3 bases, 13 bases remained unmatched. Written as DNA, the CDR3 is TGCGCCAGCAGGAGATCTTTAGGGGGCTTGGACACTGAAGCTTTCTTT. Translating gives CASRRSLGGLDTEAFF.

This clone was picked up a small number of times. The rearrangement uses TRBV4-1 and TRBJ1-1, with D possibly matching TRBD1 (5 bases). The ends were cut back, 0 bases at V and 10 bases at J, with 12 bases in the middle. CDR3 size: 13 residues. Germline V gene lookup returns CDR1 MGHRA and CDR2 YSYEKL. The CDR3 sequence is CASSQDKGLRAFF. In DNA form, the CDR3 reads TGCGCCAGCAGCCAAGATAAGGGGTTGAGAGCTTTCTTT.

This chain connects TRBV24-1 to TRBJ2-1, with 8 bases fitting TRBD1. This CDR3 is built from 19 residues. The germline V gene has CDR1 KGHDR and CDR2 SFDVKD. J lost 0 bases, V lost 3 bases, and 12 bases had no gene match. CDR3 nucleotide sequence: TGTGCCACCAGTGATCCGACAGGGGTAGCCGTCCGCTCCTACAATGAGCAGTTCTTC. This codes for CATSDPTGVAVRSYNEQFF.